The clone carrying this T cell receptor beta chain has more than one count but fewer than ten. The sample providers were healthy Caucasian people from Russia, aged roughly 6 to 95. Staff drew around 10 milliliters of peripheral blood from each donor. This specimen belongs to a study of blood T cells in healthy people across ages. Across the study: Every two T cells gave about one barcoded beta molecule via template switching.

Using a J-beta primer mix together with a sample-barcoded 5' primer, a second PCR was run for roughly 6 to 11 cycles. TCRdb reprocessed the 5' RACE reads with MiXCR, giving one entry per CDR3 protein. Altogether 1.5 million to 2 million distinct CDR3 sequences are present, approximately 30% being singletons, with the ten largest covering 7.7%. The germline gives CDR1 MDHEN, CDR2 SYDVKM. The ends were cut back, 4 bases at V and 3 bases at J, with 18 bases in the middle. This CDR3 contains 16 residues. Sequencing was carried out using blood. This TCR was recovered from a woman aged 25-40 years in good health. The rearrangement links TRBV28 to TRBJ1-2; D might be TRBD1 (5 bases). CDR3 sequence (DNA): TGTGCCAGCAGTTCTCAGGGCCGGCGTTGGGACTATGGCTACACCTTC. As protein: CASSSQGRRWDYGYTF.